This TCR beta chain is drawn from a study of T cells in women clearing cervical HPV infection. On the study more broadly: Women with histologically confirmed HPV16-related CIN3 or worse, 2 with invasive cancer, served as cases. Controls gave blood once infection was undetectable; cases at lesion identification. Case blood was drawn a median approximately 150 days after lesion detection.

TCR beta CDR3 amplified by multiplex PCR from about 1,100 ng genomic DNA. Assay used: immunoSEQ multiplex PCR; TCRdb lists only in-frame clones, some missing. The sample has some 25,000 clones, and its top ten clones hold 6.5% to 7%. Concerning this clone itself: The read falls 3 residues short of the CDR3 end, and the missing part is taken from the germline J gene.

CDR3 length: 13 amino acids. CDR1 is SEHNR, CDR2 FQNEAQ, per germline (reference sequence). The chain uses TRBV7-9 and TRBJ1-4; TRBD1 agrees at 7 bases. The sequence derives from a woman between 18 and 75 years old with a cervical HPV16 infection that either progressed to CIN3+ or cleared (not recorded which). Material for sequencing was blood buffy coat. The sequenced part of the CDR3 DNA is TGTGCCAGCAGCTCCCAGGGGGATTCACCA. Protein sequence: CASSSQGDSP. The complete CDR3 protein is CASSSQGDSPLFF.